This TCR beta chain comes out of a study of PD-1 blockade in mismatch repair-deficient tumors. Some clones are missing from TCRdb's copy, which holds only in-frame ones; the method was immunoSEQ multiplex PCR. The table shows about 38,000 clones, with about four fifths occurring only once. Sequencing was performed on peripheral blood, taken 4 weeks after starting pembrolizumab. The clonotype comes from an adult with mismatch repair-deficient cancer.

The chain's CDR3 is CASSEGAGAYNEQFF. In DNA form, the CDR3 reads TGTGCCAGCAGTGAGGGGGCGGGAGCCTACAATGAGCAGTTCTTC. The rearrangement joins TRBV6-4 to TRBJ2-1; TRBD2 might be the D (7 bases). The germline gives CDR1 MRHNA, CDR2 SNTAGT. The CDR3 has 15 amino acids. Trimming left V 3 bases short and J 2 bases short, with 11 bases between.